Below, 17 T cell receptor beta chains from the same sample are listed, as sequenced in a study of Ad26.COV2.S vaccination and SARS-CoV-2 variants. The sample's treatment: approximately 18 received Ad26.COV2.S at low or high dose, single or two shots; about 5 received placebo; per-sample allocation not given. Day 63 following the first vaccine or placebo injection was when the samples were taken. The data were produced by immunoSEQ multiplex PCR, yet TCRdb's version contains in-frame clones alone and is incomplete. The table records about 480,000 clones, approximately 90% of them present only once. The starting material was peripheral blood, obtained in a trial of Ad26.COV2.S vaccine versus placebo. The receptors shown here come from a person between 18 and 65 years old who received the Ad26.COV2.S COVID-19 vaccine or a placebo.

As to this clone: This same CDR3 is encoded by further DNA sequences in the sample. In DNA, the CDR3 is TGTGCCAGCAGTTACGGGGGGCGGGCCACAGATACGCAGTATTTT. This gives the protein CASSYGGRATDTQYF. The V call is TRBV6-2 or TRBV6-3, the J call TRBJ2-3, with D tentatively TRBD1 or TRBD2 (6 bases each). Trimming cost V 2 bases and J 2 bases, with 11 bases left between them. The CDR3 has 15 residues. Germline loops: CDR1 MNHEY, CDR2 SVGEGT.

This clone was counted between two and nine times. V and J are TRBV9 and TRBJ2-1; 9 bases align to TRBD2. Looked up from germline, CDR1 is SGDLS and CDR2 is YYNGEE. V lost 5 bases, J lost 0 bases, and 6 bases stayed unmatched. This CDR3 contains 16 residues. In DNA, the CDR3 is TGTGCCAGCAGTCCTAGCGGGACCCCCTCCTACAATGAGCAGTTCTTC. Residues: CASSPSGTPSYNEQFF. Combining the CDR3 with reference TRBV9 and TRBJ2-1 gives the whole variable domain DSGVTQTPKHLITATGQRVTLRCSPRSGDLSVYWYQQSLDQGLQFLIQYYNGEERAKGNILERFSAQQFPDLHSELNLSSLELGDSALYFCASSPSGTPSYNEQFFGPGTRLTVL.

The chain employs TRBV5-5 and TRBJ2-5, with D unclear. CDR1 and CDR2 (germline): SGHKS, YYEKEE (reference sequence). The CDR3 contains 14 residues. Deletions cut 1 base from V and 5 bases from J, with 12 bases between. Written as DNA, the CDR3 is TGTGCCAGCAGCTTGTGGGCGTATACGGAGACCCAGTACTTC. Translation: CASSLWAYTETQYF.

The chain carries TRBV14 and TRBJ2-7, with no clear D. Trimming removed 0 bases from V and 6 bases from J, with 9 bases in between. Germline CDR1 SGHDN, CDR2 FVKESK. The CDR3 sequence is 13 residues long. The CDR3 loop is CASSQERLSEQYF. In DNA, the CDR3 is TGTGCCAGCAGCCAAGAGAGGTTGAGCGAGCAGTACTTC.

The chain joins TRBV15 to TRBJ2-1, with D maybe TRBD2 (6 bases). The CDR3 contains 14 residues. CDR1 and CDR2 from the germline V gene are LNHNV and YYDKDF (reference sequence). Trimming took 3 bases from V and 3 from J, leaving 9 bases between them. The CDR3 DNA reads TGTGCCACCAGCAGCCGACTAGTCTACAATGAGCAGTTCTTC. Protein product: CATSSRLVYNEQFF. Complete variable domain (other parts from reference TRBV15 and TRBJ2-1): DAMVIQNPRYQVTQFGKPVTLSCSQTLNHNVMYWYQQKSSQAPKLLFHYYDKDFNNEADTPDNFQSRRPNTSFCFLDIRSPGLGDTAMYLCATSSRLVYNEQFFGPGTRLTVL.

The gene calls are TRBV6-2 or TRBV6-3 and TRBJ2-7; D gene uncertain. Germline CDR1 is MNHEY and CDR2 is SVGEGT. CDR3 size: 11 residues. Trimming stripped 2 bases from V and 4 bases from J, with 3 bases between. The CDR3 DNA reads TGTGCCAGCAGTTACATGTACGAGCAGTACTTC. This codes for CASSYMYEQYF.

V gene TRBV5-4 combines with J gene TRBJ2-7; 8 bases fit TRBD2. V was clipped by 2 bases and J by 1 base; unmatched bases: 2. Germline CDR1 and CDR2: SGHNT and YYREEE (reference sequence). This CDR3 comprises 14 residues. CDR3 sequence reads: CASSFGLASYEQYF. CDR3 nucleotide sequence: TGTGCCAGCAGCTTCGGACTAGCTTCCTACGAGCAGTACTTC. The variable domain in full, completed from reference TRBV5-4 and TRBJ2-7, reads ETGVTQSPTHLIKTRGQQVTLRCSSQSGHNTVSWYQQALGQGPQFIFQYYREEENGRGNFPPRFSGLQFPNYSSELNVNALELDDSALYLCASSFGLASYEQYFGPGTRLTVT.

This chain connects TRBV19 to TRBJ1-2, with TRBD1 identical over 8 bases. The CDR3 extends over 12 amino acids. In germline, CDR1 is LNHDA, CDR2 SQIVND (reference sequence). V was clipped by 5 bases and J by 7 bases; unmatched bases: 3. The CDR3: CASSRTGFGYTF. The CDR3, as DNA: TGTGCCAGTAGTCGGACAGGGTTTGGCTACACCTTC.

J is TRBJ2-5 and V is TRBV3-1 (or the pseudogene TRBV3-2); D uncertain. Germline lookup yields CDR1 LGHDT and CDR2 YNNKEL (reference sequence). V was pared by 1 base and J by 7 bases, with 16 bases between. This CDR3 contains 15 residues. CDR3 in DNA: TGTGCCAGCAGCCAAGGGACCGGGCGTTCGGGGACCCAGTACTTC. It specifies CASSQGTGRSGTQYF.

This chain connects TRBV5-6 to TRBJ2-7; 8 bases agree with TRBD1. Germline V lookup: CDR1 SGHDT, CDR2 YYEEEE. J lost 2 bases, V lost 0 bases, and 4 bases had no gene match. The CDR3 is 15 residues long. CDR3 residues: CASSLAGTGTYEQYF. The CDR3 DNA sequence: TGTGCCAGCAGCTTGGCCGGGACAGGTACCTACGAGCAGTACTTC.

CDR3 protein: CASSEFGTGTERAFF. CDR3 in DNA: TGTGCCAGCAGTGAATTCGGAACGGGGACAGAGAGAGCTTTCTTT. The gene calls are TRBV6-1 and TRBJ1-1, with TRBD1 identical over 7 bases. The V segment lost 2 bases and the J segment 10 bases; nucleotides outside the gene matches: 13. This CDR3 is built from 15 residues. Germline assignment: CDR1 MNHNS and CDR2 SASEGT.

The chain recombines TRBV7-9 with TRBJ2-7, with 8 bases aligning to TRBD2. Germline trimming cut 5 bases from V and 8 bases from J; bases unmatched to any gene: 11. The CDR3 is 14 amino acids. Germline-derived CDR1 and CDR2 are SEHNR and FQNEAQ (reference sequence). The CDR3 DNA reads TGTGCCAGCAGCGCAGGGACTAGTTGGTTACAGCAGTACTTC. It encodes CASSAGTSWLQQYF.

J is TRBJ1-2 and V is TRBV7-9; 8 bases align to TRBD1. The germline gives CDR1 SEHNR, CDR2 FQNEAQ (reference sequence). Germline trimming cut 3 bases from V and 6 bases from J; bases unmatched to any gene: 6. The CDR3 has 14 residues. The DNA of the CDR3 is TGTGCCAGCAGCTTTTCCCAGGGGGCGGATGGCTACACCTTC. Translated: CASSFSQGADGYTF.

J is TRBJ1-5 and V is TRBV9, with D uncertain. Germline V gives CDR1 SGDLS, CDR2 YYNGEE. The V gene lost 4 bases and the J gene lost 0 bases, with 8 bases spanning the gap. CDR3 length: 14 amino acids. The CDR3 protein is CASSRGNSNQPQHF. CDR3 sequence (DNA): TGTGCCAGCAGCAGAGGGAATAGCAATCAGCCCCAGCATTTT.

The chain employs TRBV5-1 and TRBJ2-1, with 7 bases fitting TRBD2. V was clipped by 1 base and J by 0 bases; unmatched bases: 7. The CDR3 spans 17 residues. CDR1 is SGHRS, CDR2 YFSETQ, per germline. This chain's CDR3 is CASSLLGEGLSYNEQFF. The CDR3 coding sequence is TGCGCCAGCAGCTTGTTGGGGGAGGGCCTCTCCTACAATGAGCAGTTCTTC.

This clone showed up just once. The chain is built from TRBV29-1 and TRBJ1-5; weak D call: TRBD1 (6 bases). CDR3 length: 13 residues. The V and J ends lost 5 bases and 2 bases respectively, with 10 bases between them. CDR1 is SQVTM and CDR2 is ANQGSEA in the germline V gene. The chain's CDR3 is CSVWGGRNQPQHF. The CDR3 nucleotides read TGCAGCGTTTGGGGGGGGCGCAATCAGCCCCAGCATTTT.

This clone was recorded at least ten times. V gene TRBV2 combines with J gene TRBJ1-1, with D possibly matching TRBD1 (6 bases). The V gene's germline CDR1 is SNHLY and CDR2 FYNNEI. The CDR3 length is 13 residues. The V gene lost 8 bases and the J gene lost 0 bases, with 10 bases spanning the gap. The CDR3 nucleotides read TGTGCCAGCCCGGACAGTATGAACACTGAAGCTTTCTTT. This sequence encodes CASPDSMNTEAFF.